This T cell receptor beta chain was observed in a study of T-cell reconstitution after alpha-beta-depleted transplantation in children. Unique molecular identifiers were built into the TCRbeta library. TCRdb re-called the PCR reads through MiXCR, storing one row per CDR3 protein. Of about 4,200 distinct CDR3 sequences listed, roughly a fifth are singletons. Study observations and caveats: A year post-transplant, T-cell counts and diversity derived mostly from newly produced T cells. After transplant, at about two months, alpha-beta T cells were reportedly derived from several hundred expanded graft clones. The study traced high day-60 TCRbeta diversity in some patients to surviving recipient T cells and thymic progenitors.

The germline gives CDR1 DFQATT, CDR2 SNEGSKA (reference sequence). V was pared by 4 bases and J by 2 bases, with 9 bases of the junction left unmatched. The CDR3 extends over 17 amino acids. This clonotype was counted many times. Its antigen is not known. The sequences come from PBMCs, mostly from graft donor cells, collected 180 days after TCRalphabeta/CD19-depleted stem cell transplant. The sequence was obtained from a male patient between 2 and 15 years old who had a stem cell transplant for acute lymphoblastic leukemia, so the T cells may come from the graft donor. This chain links TRBV20-1 with TRBJ2-3; TRBD2 aligns across 13 bases. The CDR3 bases are TGCAGTGCTATTCCGGGACTAGCGGGAAAGTTCACAGATACGCAGTATTTT. Its protein product is CSAIPGLAGKFTDTQYF.